This TCR beta chain was profiled in a study of T-cell reconstitution after alpha-beta-depleted transplantation in children. The CDR3 is 15 amino acids. CDR1 and CDR2 from the germline V gene are SGHDT and YYEEEE. Trimming pared 4 bases from V and 3 bases from J, leaving 17 bases between. Study-level findings and limits: Roughly two months post-transplant, alpha-beta T cells reportedly originated from several hundred graft clones that had expanded. Surviving thymic progenitors and recipient T cells were the source of high TCRbeta diversity at day 60 in some patients. The authors attributed T-cell counts and diversity one year after transplant mostly to newly produced T cells.

This clonotype was seen a handful of times. Its cognate antigen is unknown. Preparation of the TCRbeta library was carried out with unique molecular identifiers. From the PCR reads, TCRdb called clonotypes with MiXCR, one entry per CDR3 protein. The sample carries about a million distinct CDR3 sequences, roughly 31% recorded once. This receptor was taken from a boy under two years old who had a stem cell transplant for SCID, so the T cells may come from the graft donor. This chain links TRBV5-6 with TRBJ2-7, with a weak D call TRBD2 (6 bases). The sequencing used PBMCs, mostly from graft donor cells, collected 360 days after TCRalphabeta/CD19-depleted stem cell transplant. CDR3 in DNA: TGTGCCAGCAGCACTGTGCGGGGAATGGTCTACGAGCAGTACTTC. Encoded protein: CASSTVRGMVYEQYF.